This is a list of T cell receptor beta chains from one sample in a study of shared clonotypes between healthy human individuals. The table came from immunoSEQ multiplex PCR; TCRdb's copy has only in-frame clones and leaves some out. The sample contains approximately 640,000 clones, more than 70% of which appear only once. The sequencing sample was made of memory CD4+ T cells sorted from blood. The receptors stem from a woman aged 25 to 39 in good health. CDR3s include the opening cysteine and the closing phenylalanine or tryptophan. The D gene is left open where the match is weak. Size is stated for part of the rows, as once, few or many counts, or as a class when the clone is expanded.

>TRBJ2-1|-|TRBD2|TRBV7-7
TGTGCCAGCAGCCCCGGGCCTAGCGGGAACAATGAGCAGTTCTTC
CASSPGPSGNNEQFF
>TRBJ2-7|-|-|TRBV7-9
TGTGCCAGCAGCTTAGCGCGCAGTAGCGACGAGCAGTACTTC
CASSLARSSDEQYF
>TRBJ1-1|-|-|TRBV11-2
TGTGCCAGCAGCCCACCCGTTAGCCTCGGACGCCTGAACACTGAAGCTTTCTTT
CASSPPVSLGRLNTEAFF
>TRBJ2-3|-|-|TRBV27
TGTGCCAGCAGTGGAATAGTGTCAGATACGCAGTATTTT
CASSGIVSDTQYF
>TRBJ2-2|-|-|TRBV2
TGTGCCAGCAGAAGGGAGGCTGCTACCACCGGGGAGCTGTTTTTT
CASRREAATTGELFF
>TRBJ2-5|-|TRBD1|TRBV25-1
TGTGCCAGCGGGACAAACCGATATGGACAGGAGATACAAGAGACCCAGTACTTC
CASGTNRYGQEIQETQYF
>TRBJ1-1|once|-|TRBV20-1
TGCAGTGCTAAGACAGACACTGAAGCTTTCTTT
CSAKTDTEAFF
>TRBJ2-3|-|-|TRBV30
TGTGCCTGGACGCCGGGGGCAGATACGCAGTATTTT
CAWTPGADTQYF
>TRBJ2-1|-|-|TRBV28
TGTGCCAGCAGCCGCCGGGACACGAGCTCCTACAATGAGCAGTTCTTC
CASSRRDTSSYNEQFF
>TRBJ2-7|few|-|TRBV28
TGTGCCAGCACCACCGGAGGATCCACCTACGAGCAGTACTTC
CASTTGGSTYEQYF
>TRBJ2-7|-|-|TRBV28
TGTGCCAGCAGTTTACCAACTGACGGGGCATACGAGCAGTACTTC
CASSLPTDGAYEQYF
>TRBJ2-2|-|-|TRBV15
TGTGCCACCAGCAGACGGGAGCGTGACACCGGGGAGCTGTTTTTT
CATSRRERDTGELFF
>TRBJ2-1|-|TRBD1|TRBV19
TGTGCCAGTAGTATCGGGACAGGGAGTGTTTATGAGCAGTTCTTC
CASSIGTGSVYEQFF
>TRBJ1-1|-|TRBD1|TRBV6-5
TGTGCCAGCAGTTACTCGAAGGGGGCTGGAACTGAAGCTTTCTTT
CASSYSKGAGTEAFF
>TRBJ1-2|few|-|TRBV28
TGTGCCAGCACTACCATATCCCAGGGGAACTATGGCTACACCTTC
CASTTISQGNYGYTF
>TRBJ2-2|once|TRBD1|TRBV5-5
TGTGCCAGCAGCTTGGCGCTGGGACAGGGGGCCCACACCGGGGAGCTGTTTTTT
CASSLALGQGAHTGELFF
>TRBJ1-1|-|TRBD1|TRBV11-2
TGTGCCAGCACAATTTGGGGGTCAGGGGGAACTGAAGCTTTCTTT
CASTIWGSGGTEAFF
>TRBJ1-1|-|-|TRBV5-8
TGTGCCAGCAGGGATTCCTTAATCGGAGAAGCTTTCTTT
CASRDSLIGEAFF
>TRBJ2-7|-|TRBD2|TRBV25-1
TGTGCCAGCAGTTTGCCCCAAGTTAGCGGGAACTCTTACGAGCAGTACTTC
CASSLPQVSGNSYEQYF
>TRBJ2-7|-|TRBD2|TRBV5-1
TGCGCCAGCAGCTTACTTGAAGCGGGAGGTAATTACGAGCAGTACTTC
CASSLLEAGGNYEQYF
>TRBJ1-1|many|TRBD1|TRBV28
TGTGCCAGCAGCAGGGGACAGGGAATGCTAGGAGCAAGAGGAGCTTTCTTT
CASSRGQGMLGARGAFF
>TRBJ2-6|-|-|TRBV7-2
TGTGCCAGCAGTCGGAGCTCTGGGGCCAACGTCCTGACTTTC
CASSRSSGANVLTF
>TRBJ2-1|-|-|TRBV7-9
TGTGCCAGCAGCCCAAGATTACCTTACAATGAGCAGTTCTTC
CASSPRLPYNEQFF
>TRBJ2-7|many|-|TRBV6-5
TGTGCCAGCAGTACGTCAGGGAGACCCAACGAGCAGTACTTC
CASSTSGRPNEQYF